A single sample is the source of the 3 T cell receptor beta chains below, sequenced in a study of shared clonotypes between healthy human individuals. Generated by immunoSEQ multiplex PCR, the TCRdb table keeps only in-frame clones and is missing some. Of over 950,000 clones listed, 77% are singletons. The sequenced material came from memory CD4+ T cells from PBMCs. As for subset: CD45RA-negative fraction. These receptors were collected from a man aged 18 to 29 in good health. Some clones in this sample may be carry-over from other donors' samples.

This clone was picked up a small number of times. The CDR3 sequence: CASLQLNTEAFF. CDR3 nucleotide sequence: TGTGCCAGCTTGCAGCTCAACACTGAAGCTTTCTTT. The rearrangement uses TRBV11-2 and TRBJ1-1; D unclear. The germline gives CDR1 SGHAT, CDR2 FQNNGV. Trimming removed 8 bases from V and 2 bases from J, with 9 bases in between. The CDR3 has 12 amino acids.

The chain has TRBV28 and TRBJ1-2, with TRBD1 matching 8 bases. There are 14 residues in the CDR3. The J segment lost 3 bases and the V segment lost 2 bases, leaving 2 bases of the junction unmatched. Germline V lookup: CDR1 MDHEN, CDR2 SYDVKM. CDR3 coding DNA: TGTGCCAGCAGTTTACCAGGGGGCCACTATGGCTACACCTTC. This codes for CASSLPGGHYGYTF.

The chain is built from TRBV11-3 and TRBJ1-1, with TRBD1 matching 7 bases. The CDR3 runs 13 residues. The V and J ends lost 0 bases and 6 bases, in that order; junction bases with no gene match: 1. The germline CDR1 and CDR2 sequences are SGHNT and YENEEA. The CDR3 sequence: CASSLDTGAEAFF. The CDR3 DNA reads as TGTGCCAGCAGCTTAGATACAGGGGCTGAAGCTTTCTTT.